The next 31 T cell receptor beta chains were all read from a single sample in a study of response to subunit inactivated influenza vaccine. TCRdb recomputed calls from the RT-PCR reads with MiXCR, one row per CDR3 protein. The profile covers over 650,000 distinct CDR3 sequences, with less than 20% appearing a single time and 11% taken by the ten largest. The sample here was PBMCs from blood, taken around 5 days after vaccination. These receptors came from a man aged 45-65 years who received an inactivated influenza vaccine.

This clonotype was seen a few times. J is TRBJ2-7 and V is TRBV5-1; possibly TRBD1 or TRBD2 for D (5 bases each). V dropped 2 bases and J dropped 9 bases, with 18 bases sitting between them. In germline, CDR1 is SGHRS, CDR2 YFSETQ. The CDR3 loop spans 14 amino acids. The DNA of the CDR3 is TGCGCCAGCAGCTTTTCCCCCGGGACGGAGGTGCAGTACTTC. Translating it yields CASSFSPGTEVQYF.

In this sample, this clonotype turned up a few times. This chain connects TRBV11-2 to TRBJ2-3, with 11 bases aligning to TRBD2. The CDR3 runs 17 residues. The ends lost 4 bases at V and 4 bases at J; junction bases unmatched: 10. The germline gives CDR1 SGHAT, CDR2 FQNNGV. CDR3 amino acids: CASSSTLAGDLSDTQYF. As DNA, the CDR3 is TGTGCCAGCAGCTCGACACTAGCGGGGGATCTATCAGATACGCAGTATTTT.

The CDR3 here is CASSLDPGQPYGYTF. In DNA, the CDR3 is TGCGCCAGCAGCTTGGACCCGGGACAGCCCTATGGCTACACCTTC. J is TRBJ1-2 and V is TRBV5-1, with 7 bases that match TRBD1. The junction had 6 bases not matched to a gene; V was cut back by 0 bases and J by 4 bases. Germline values: CDR1 SGHRS, CDR2 YFSETQ. The CDR3 has 15 residues.

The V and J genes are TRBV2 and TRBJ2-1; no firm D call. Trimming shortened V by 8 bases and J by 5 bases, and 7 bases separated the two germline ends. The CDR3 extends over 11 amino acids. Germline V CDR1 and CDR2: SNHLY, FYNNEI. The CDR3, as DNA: TGTGCCAGCGACGGAAACAATGAGCAGTTCTTC. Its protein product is CASDGNNEQFF. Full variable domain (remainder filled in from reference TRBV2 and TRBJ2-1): EPEVTQTPSHQVTQMGQEVILRCVPISNHLYFYWYRQILGQKVEFLVSFYNNEISEKSEIFDDQFSVERPDGSNFTLKIRSTKLEDSAMYFCASDGNNEQFFGPGTRLTVL.

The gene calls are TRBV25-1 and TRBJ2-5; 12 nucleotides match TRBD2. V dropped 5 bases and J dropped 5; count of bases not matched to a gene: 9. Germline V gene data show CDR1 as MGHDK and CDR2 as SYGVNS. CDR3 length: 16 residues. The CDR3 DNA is TGTGCCAGCAGTAAAAGTGGACTAGCGGGAAGGGAGACCCAGTACTTC. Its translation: CASSKSGLAGRETQYF.

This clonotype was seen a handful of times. The CDR3 DNA sequence: TGTGCCATCAGCGGGGGGGACAGGACCACAGATACGCAGTATTTT. This codes for CAISGGDRTTDTQYF. V and J are TRBV10-3 and TRBJ2-3, with D perhaps given as TRBD1 or TRBD2 (8 bases each). The CDR3 loop spans 15 amino acids. Trimming removed 6 bases from V and 2 bases from J, with 15 bases in between. CDR1 and CDR2 from the germline V gene are ENHRY and SYGVKD.

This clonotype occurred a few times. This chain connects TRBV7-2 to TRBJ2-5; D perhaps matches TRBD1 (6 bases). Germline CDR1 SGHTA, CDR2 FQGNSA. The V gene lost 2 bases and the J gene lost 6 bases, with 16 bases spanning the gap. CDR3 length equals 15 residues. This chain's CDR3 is CASSLTGRGVKTQYF. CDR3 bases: TGTGCCAGCAGCTTAACCGGCAGGGGTGTGAAGACCCAGTACTTC.

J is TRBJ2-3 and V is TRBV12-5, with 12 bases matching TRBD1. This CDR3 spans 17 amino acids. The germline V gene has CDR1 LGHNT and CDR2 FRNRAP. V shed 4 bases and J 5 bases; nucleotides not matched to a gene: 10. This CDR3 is CASGSSRDRGRGDTQYF. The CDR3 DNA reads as TGTGCTAGTGGTTCGTCCCGGGACAGGGGGCGCGGAGATACGCAGTATTTT.

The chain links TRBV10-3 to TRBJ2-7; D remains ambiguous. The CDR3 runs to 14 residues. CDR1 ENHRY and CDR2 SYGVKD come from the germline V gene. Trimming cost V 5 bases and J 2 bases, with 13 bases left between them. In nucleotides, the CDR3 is TGTGCCATCAGTCTTTTAGAGGTTCCCTACGAGCAGTACTTC. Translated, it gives CAISLLEVPYEQYF.

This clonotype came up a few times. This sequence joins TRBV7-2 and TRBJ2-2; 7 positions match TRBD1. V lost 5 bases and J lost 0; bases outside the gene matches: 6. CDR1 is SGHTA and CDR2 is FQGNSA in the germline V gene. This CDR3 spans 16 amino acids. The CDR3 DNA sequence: TGTGCCAGCAGCCGAACAGGGGCGTCGAACACCGGGGAGCTGTTTTTT. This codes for CASSRTGASNTGELFF.

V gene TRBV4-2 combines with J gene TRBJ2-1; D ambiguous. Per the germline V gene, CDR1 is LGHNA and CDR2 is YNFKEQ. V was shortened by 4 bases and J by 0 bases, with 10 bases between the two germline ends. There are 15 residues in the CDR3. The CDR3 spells CASSRPEYSYNEQFF. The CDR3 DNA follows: TGTGCCAGCAGCCGCCCTGAGTACTCCTACAATGAGCAGTTCTTC.

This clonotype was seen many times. The chain's CDR3 is CSARTETQYF. Written as DNA, the CDR3 is TGCAGTGCTAGAACCGAGACCCAGTACTTC. This chain joins TRBV20-1 and TRBJ2-5; no clear D. CDR1 and CDR2 (germline): DFQATT, SNEGSKA (reference sequence). CDR3 length: 10 amino acids. V was shortened by 2 bases and J by 5 bases, with 3 bases between the two germline ends.

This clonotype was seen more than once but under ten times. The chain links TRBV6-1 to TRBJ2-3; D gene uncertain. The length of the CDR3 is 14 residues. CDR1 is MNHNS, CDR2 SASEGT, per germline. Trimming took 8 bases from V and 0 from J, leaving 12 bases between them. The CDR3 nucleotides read TGTGCCAGCCGTACAACAGTGAGCACAGATACGCAGTATTTT. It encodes CASRTTVSTDTQYF.

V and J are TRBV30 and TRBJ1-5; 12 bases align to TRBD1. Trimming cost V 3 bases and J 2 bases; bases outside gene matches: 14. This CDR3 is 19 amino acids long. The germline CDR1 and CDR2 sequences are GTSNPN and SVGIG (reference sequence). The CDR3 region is CAWSETGTGGFEGNQPQHF. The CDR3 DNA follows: TGTGCCTGGAGCGAAACCGGGACAGGGGGCTTCGAGGGCAATCAGCCCCAGCATTTT.

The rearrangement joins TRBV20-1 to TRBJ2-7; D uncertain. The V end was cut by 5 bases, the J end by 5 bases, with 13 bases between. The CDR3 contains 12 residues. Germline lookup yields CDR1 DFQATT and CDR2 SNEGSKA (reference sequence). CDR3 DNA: TGCAGTGCTGGGTATTTAGCCCACGAGCAGTACTTC. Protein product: CSAGYLAHEQYF.

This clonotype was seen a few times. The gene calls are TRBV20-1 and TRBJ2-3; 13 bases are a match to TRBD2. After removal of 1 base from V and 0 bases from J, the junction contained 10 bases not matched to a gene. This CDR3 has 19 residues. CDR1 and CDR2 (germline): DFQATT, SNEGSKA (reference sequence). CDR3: CSARGALAGGMSSTDTQYF. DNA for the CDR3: TGCAGTGCTAGAGGGGCACTAGCGGGGGGGATGTCTAGCACAGATACGCAGTATTTT.

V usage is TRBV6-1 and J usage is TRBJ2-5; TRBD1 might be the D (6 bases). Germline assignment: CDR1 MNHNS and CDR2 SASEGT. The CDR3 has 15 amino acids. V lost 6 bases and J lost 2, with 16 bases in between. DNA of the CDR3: TGTGCCAGCAGCCAAGAGGGGGTGGCGCAAGAGACCCAGTACTTC. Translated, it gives CASSQEGVAQETQYF.

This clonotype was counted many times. The CDR3 DNA is TGTGCCAGCAGTTTTGAGATAAATGAGCAGTTCTTC. This gives the protein CASSFEINEQFF. This sequence joins TRBV12-3 or TRBV12-4 and TRBJ2-1, with no clear D. This CDR3 region has 12 residues. V was cut by 3 bases and J by 7 bases, with 7 bases left in between.

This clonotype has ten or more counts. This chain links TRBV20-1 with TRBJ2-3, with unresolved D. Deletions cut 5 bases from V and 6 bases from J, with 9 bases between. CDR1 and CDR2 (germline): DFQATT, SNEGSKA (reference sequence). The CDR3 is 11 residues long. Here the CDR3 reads CSAGLEDTQYF. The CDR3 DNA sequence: TGCAGTGCTGGGTTGGAGGATACGCAGTATTTT.

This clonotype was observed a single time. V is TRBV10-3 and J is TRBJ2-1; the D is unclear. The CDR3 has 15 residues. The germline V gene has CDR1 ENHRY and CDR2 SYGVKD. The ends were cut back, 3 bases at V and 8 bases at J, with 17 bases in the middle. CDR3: CAISDGNGKVDEQFF. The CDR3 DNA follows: TGTGCCATCAGTGATGGCAATGGGAAGGTCGATGAGCAGTTCTTC.

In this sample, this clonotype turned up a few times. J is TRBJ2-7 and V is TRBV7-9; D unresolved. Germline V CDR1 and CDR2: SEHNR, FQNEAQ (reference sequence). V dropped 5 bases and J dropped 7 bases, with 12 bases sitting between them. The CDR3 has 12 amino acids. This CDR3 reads CASSADGIEQYF. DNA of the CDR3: TGTGCCAGCAGCGCCGACGGAATTGAGCAGTACTTC.

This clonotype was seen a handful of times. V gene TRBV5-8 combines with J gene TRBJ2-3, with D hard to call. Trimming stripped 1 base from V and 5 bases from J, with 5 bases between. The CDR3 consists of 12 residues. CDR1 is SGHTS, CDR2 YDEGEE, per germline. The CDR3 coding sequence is TGTGCCAGCAGCTTGCCGGTAGATACGCAGTATTTT. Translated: CASSLPVDTQYF.

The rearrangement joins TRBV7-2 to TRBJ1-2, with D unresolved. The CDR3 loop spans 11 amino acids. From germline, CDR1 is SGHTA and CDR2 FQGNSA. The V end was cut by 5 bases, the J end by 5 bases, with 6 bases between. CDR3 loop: CASSAQYGYTF. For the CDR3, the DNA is TGTGCCAGCAGCGCTCAATATGGCTACACCTTC.

CDR3 DNA sequence: TGTGCCAGCAGTCGGACAGGATCCCGCGCCGGGGAGCTGTTTTTT. Translating gives CASSRTGSRAGELFF. The V gene is TRBV12-3 or TRBV12-4, the J gene TRBJ2-2, with 7 bases matching TRBD1. This CDR3 comprises 15 residues. The V gene end was trimmed by 5 bases and the J gene end by 6 bases; junction bases not matched to a gene: 9.

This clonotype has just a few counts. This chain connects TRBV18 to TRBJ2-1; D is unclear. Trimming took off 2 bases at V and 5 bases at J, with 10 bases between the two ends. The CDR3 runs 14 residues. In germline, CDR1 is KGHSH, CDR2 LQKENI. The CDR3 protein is CASSPNARNNEQFF. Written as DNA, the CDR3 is TGTGCCAGCTCACCAAACGCGCGAAACAATGAGCAGTTCTTC.

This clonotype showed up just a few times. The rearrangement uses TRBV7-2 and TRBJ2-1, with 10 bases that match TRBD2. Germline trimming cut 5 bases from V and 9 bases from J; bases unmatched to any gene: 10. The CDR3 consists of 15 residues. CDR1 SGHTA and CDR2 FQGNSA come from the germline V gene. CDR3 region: CASSPTSGAPSEQFF. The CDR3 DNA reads TGTGCCAGCAGCCCTACTAGCGGGGCGCCCAGTGAGCAGTTCTTC.

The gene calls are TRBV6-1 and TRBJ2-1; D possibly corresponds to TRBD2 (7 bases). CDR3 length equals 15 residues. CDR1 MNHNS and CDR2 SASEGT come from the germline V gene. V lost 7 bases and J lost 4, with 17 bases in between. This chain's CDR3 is CASTPGGGGYNEQFF. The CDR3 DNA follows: TGTGCCAGCACCCCCGGGGGCGGGGGATACAATGAGCAGTTCTTC.

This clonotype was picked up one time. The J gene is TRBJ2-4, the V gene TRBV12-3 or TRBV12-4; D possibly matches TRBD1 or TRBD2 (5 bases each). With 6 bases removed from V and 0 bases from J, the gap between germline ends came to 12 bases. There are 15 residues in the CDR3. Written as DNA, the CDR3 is TGTGCCAGCAGCTGGGACGGGATAGCCAAAAACATTCAGTACTTC. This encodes CASSWDGIAKNIQYF.

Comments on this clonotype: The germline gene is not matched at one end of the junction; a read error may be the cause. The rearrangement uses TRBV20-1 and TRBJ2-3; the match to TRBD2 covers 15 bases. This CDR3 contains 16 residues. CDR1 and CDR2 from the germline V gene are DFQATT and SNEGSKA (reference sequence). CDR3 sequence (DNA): TGCAGTGCCAGAGGGACTAGCGGGGGGAGGACAGATACGCAGTATTTT. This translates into CSARGTSGGRTDTQYF.

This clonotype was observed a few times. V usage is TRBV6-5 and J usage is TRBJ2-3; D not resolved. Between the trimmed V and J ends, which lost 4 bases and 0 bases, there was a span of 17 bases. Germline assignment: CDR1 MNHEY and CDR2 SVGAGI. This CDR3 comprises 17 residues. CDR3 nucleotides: TGTGCCAGCAGTTCCCTCCCACGGCCTTTTAGCACAGATACGCAGTATTTT. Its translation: CASSSLPRPFSTDTQYF.

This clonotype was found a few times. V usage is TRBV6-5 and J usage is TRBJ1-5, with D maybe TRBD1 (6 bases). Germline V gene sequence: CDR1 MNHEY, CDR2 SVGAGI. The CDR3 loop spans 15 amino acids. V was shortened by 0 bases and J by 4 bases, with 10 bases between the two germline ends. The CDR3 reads CASSYSGTPNQPQHF. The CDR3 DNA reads TGTGCCAGCAGTTACTCCGGGACACCGAATCAGCCCCAGCATTTT.